One sample yielded the 5 T cell receptor beta chains listed below, sequenced in a study of T cell responses to AZD1222 COVID-19 vaccine (dated by TCRdb to about 2021). The meaning of the sample's time point label: baseline before first vaccination. The treatment or condition label, as the study defines it: meningococcal conjugate vaccine given as trial control. The library was made by the immunoSEQ multiplex PCR assay. TCRdb limited this immuneACCESS table to in-frame rearrangements with V and J called. A share of clones is missing; checked studies link under half to unresolved V genes, and the rest is unexplained. This sample gives around 78,000 clones in total; 88% of them show up just once. The ten largest clonotypes hold approximately 4.7% of the sample. Here the sequenced sample was peripheral blood, taken on day 0 of MenACWY control vaccination. Receptors originate from an adult in good health.

This clone was picked up one time. The gene calls are TRBV11-3 and TRBJ2-2; 8 nucleotides match TRBD2. This CDR3 region has 17 residues. Trimming took 5 bases from V and 1 from J; bases not matched to a gene: 9. The germline CDR1 and CDR2 sequences are SGHNT and YENEEA. Here the CDR3 DNA reads TGTGCCAGCAGCCCACGACTGAGCGGGGGGAACACCGGGGAGCTGTTTTTT. It yields the protein CASSPRLSGGNTGELFF.

This chain uses TRBV4-3 with TRBJ2-3, with D uncertain. The germline V gene has CDR1 LGHNA and CDR2 YSLEER. The CDR3 has 15 residues. Trimming took 5 bases from V and 6 from J, leaving 18 bases between them. Here the CDR3 reads CASSGPNGRLDTQYF. The CDR3 coding sequence is TGCGCCAGCAGCGGTCCAAACGGGCGTTTGGATACGCAGTATTTT.

This clone appeared a single time. The chain employs TRBV3-1 (or the pseudogene TRBV3-2) and TRBJ2-2, with 7 bases fitting TRBD2. The CDR3 has 15 residues. Germline lookup yields CDR1 LGHDT and CDR2 YNNKEL (reference sequence). V gave up 4 bases and J gave up 3 bases; unmatched junction bases: 5. Here the CDR3 reads CASSPRLADTGELFF. The CDR3 DNA is TGTGCCAGCAGCCCCAGACTAGCCGACACCGGGGAGCTGTTTTTT.

The CDR3 here is CASAQGSYNSPLHF. As DNA, the CDR3 is TGTGCCAGCGCCCAAGGCTCCTATAATTCACCCCTCCACTTT. The chain links TRBV14 to TRBJ1-6; D is uncertain. With 8 bases removed from V and 0 bases from J, the gap between germline ends came to 8 bases. CDR1 is SGHDN and CDR2 is FVKESK in the germline V gene. This CDR3 is 14 amino acids long.

The rearrangement uses TRBV3-1 (or the pseudogene TRBV3-2) and TRBJ1-2; possibly TRBD1 for D (6 bases). This CDR3 region has 17 residues. Germline CDR1 and CDR2: LGHDT and YNNKEL (reference sequence). V was clipped by 2 bases and J by 4 bases, with 20 bases between them. The CDR3 region has the DNA TGTGCCAGCAGCCAAAGGGGGGTAATTAACTCGGGCTATGGCTACACCTTC. Translated: CASSQRGVINSGYGYTF.